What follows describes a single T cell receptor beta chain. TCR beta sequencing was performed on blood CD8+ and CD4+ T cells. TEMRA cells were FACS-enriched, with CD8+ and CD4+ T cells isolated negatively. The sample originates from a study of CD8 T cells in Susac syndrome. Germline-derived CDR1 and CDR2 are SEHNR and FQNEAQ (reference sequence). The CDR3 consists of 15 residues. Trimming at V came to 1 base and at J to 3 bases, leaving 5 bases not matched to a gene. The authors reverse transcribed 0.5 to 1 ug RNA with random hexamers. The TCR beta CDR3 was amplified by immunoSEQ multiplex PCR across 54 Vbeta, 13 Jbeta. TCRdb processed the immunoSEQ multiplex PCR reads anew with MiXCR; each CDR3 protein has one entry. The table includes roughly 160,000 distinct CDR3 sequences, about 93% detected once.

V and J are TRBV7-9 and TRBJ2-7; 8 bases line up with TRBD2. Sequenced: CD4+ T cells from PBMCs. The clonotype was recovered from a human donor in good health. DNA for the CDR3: TGTGCCAGCAGCTTAGAGTTCGGGACTAGCTACGAGCAGTACTTC. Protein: CASSLEFGTSYEQYF.